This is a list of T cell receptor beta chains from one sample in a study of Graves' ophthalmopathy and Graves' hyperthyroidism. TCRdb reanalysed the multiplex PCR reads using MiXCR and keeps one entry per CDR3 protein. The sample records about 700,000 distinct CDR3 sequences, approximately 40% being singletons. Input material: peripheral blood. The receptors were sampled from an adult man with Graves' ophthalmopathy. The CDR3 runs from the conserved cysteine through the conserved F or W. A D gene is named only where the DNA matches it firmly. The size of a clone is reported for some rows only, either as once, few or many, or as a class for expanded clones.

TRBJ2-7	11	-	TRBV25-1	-	CASSFTHEQYF	TGTGCCAGCAGTTTTACTCACGAGCAGTACTTC
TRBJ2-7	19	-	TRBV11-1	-	CASSGGVWGQPRGSYEQYF	TGTGCCAGCAGCGGAGGGGTTTGGGGACAACCTCGAGGGTCCTACGAGCAGTACTTC
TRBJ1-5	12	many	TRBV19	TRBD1	CASGQGNQPQHF	TGTGCCAGCGGACAGGGCAATCAGCCCCAGCATTTT
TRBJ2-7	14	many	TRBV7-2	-	CASSLGGMLNEQYF	TGTGCCAGCAGCTTAGGGGGAATGCTAAACGAGCAGTACTTC
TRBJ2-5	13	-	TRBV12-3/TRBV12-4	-	CASSPGGRRTQYF	TGTGCCAGCAGCCCAGGGGGGCGGAGGACCCAGTACTTC
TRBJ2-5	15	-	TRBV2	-	CASSQDSQGRETQYF	TGTGCCAGCAGCCAAGACAGCCAGGGACGGGAGACCCAGTACTTC
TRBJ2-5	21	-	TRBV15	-	CATSRDLVYAMAEPNQETQYF	TGTGCCACCAGCAGAGATCTAGTATATGCGATGGCGGAGCCTAACCAAGAGACCCAGTACTTC
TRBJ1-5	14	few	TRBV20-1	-	CSARDSNSNQPQHF	TGCAGTGCTAGAGACAGCAATAGCAATCAGCCCCAGCATTTT
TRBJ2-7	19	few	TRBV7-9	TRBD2	CASSFNEALLAGDIYEQYF	TGTGCCAGCAGCTTCAACGAGGCCCTCCTAGCGGGAGACATCTACGAGCAGTACTTC
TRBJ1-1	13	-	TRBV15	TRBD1	CAADRGWNTEAFF	TGTGCCGCCGACAGGGGTTGGAACACTGAAGCTTTCTTT
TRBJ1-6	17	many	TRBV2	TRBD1	CASSEYITGGSDSPLHF	TGTGCCAGCAGTGAATACATTACAGGGGGCAGCGATTCACCCCTCCACTTT
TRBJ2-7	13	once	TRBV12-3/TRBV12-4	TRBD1	CASRGQGQGEQYF	TGTGCCAGCAGGGGACAGGGCCAGGGTGAGCAGTACTTC
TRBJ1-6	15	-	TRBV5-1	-	CASSGGTGSFSPLHF	TGCGCCAGCAGCGGGGGGACGGGCTCCTTTTCGCCCCTCCACTTT
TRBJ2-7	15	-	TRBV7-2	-	CASSTQQGTGYEQYF	TGTGCCAGCAGCACCCAACAGGGTACAGGGTACGAGCAGTACTTC
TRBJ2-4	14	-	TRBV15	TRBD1	CATKPGGGTNIQYF	TGTGCCACGAAACCAGGGGGCGGGACGAACATTCAGTACTTC
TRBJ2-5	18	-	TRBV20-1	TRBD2	CSARPRLGLAGSEETQYF	TGCAGTGCTAGACCTAGGTTAGGACTAGCGGGATCGGAAGAGACCCAGTACTTC
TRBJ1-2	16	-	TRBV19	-	CASRSSQTGSRYGYTF	TGTGCCAGTAGGAGCAGCCAGACAGGATCTCGCTATGGCTACACCTTC
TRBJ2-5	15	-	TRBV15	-	CATSRGGGGLETQYF	TGTGCCACCAGCAGAGGCGGAGGGGGATTAGAGACCCAGTACTTC
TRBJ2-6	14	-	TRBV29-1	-	CSVGHGSGANVLTF	TGCAGCGTAGGTCACGGGTCTGGGGCCAACGTCCTGACTTTC
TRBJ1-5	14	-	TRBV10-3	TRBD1	CASRGTQGAQPQHF	TGTGCCAGCAGGGGGACACAGGGGGCTCAGCCCCAGCATTTT
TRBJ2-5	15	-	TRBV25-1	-	CASSQEGGALKTQYF	TGTGCCAGCAGCCAGGAAGGGGGGGCCCTAAAGACCCAGTACTTC
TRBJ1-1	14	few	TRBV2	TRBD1	CASRPSTGVAEAFF	TGTGCCAGCAGACCGTCGACAGGGGTTGCTGAAGCTTTCTTT
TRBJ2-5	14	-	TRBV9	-	CASSVEGSSGSQYF	TGTGCCAGCAGCGTAGAAGGTTCATCCGGGAGCCAGTACTTC
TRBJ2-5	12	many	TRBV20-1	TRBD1	CSGQGREETQYF	TGCAGTGGACAGGGGCGGGAAGAGACCCAGTACTTC
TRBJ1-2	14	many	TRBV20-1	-	CSARDFGANYGYTF	TGCAGTGCTAGAGATTTTGGCGCGAACTATGGCTACACCTTC
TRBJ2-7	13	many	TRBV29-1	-	CSVDWGAGYEQYF	TGCAGCGTTGACTGGGGGGCGGGGTACGAGCAGTACTTC
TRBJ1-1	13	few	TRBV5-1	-	CASSLGAWTEAFF	TGCGCCAGTAGCTTGGGGGCGTGGACTGAAGCTTTCTTT
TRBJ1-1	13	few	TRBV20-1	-	CSAPPRVNTEAFF	TGCAGTGCTCCACCCAGGGTGAACACTGAAGCTTTCTTT
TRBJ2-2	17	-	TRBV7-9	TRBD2	CASSLRTSGGAAGELFF	TGTGCCAGCAGCCTGAGGACTAGCGGGGGGGCCGCCGGGGAGCTGTTTTTT
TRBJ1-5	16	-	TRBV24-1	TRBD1	CASSLGTGNVAQPQHF	TGTGCCAGCAGTTTGGGGACAGGGAATGTTGCGCAGCCCCAGCATTTT
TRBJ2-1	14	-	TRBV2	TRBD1	CASSVQGAMYEQFF	TGTGCCAGCAGTGTGCAGGGGGCTATGTATGAGCAGTTCTTC
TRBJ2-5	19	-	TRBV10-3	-	CAISGGQDTGGAFGETQYF	TGTGCCATCAGTGGAGGACAGGACACCGGGGGGGCCTTCGGAGAGACCCAGTACTTC
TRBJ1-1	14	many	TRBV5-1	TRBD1	CASSKRTGNTEAFF	TGTGCCAGCAGCAAGAGGACAGGGAACACTGAAGCTTTCTTT
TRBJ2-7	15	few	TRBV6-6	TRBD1	CASSPGQGARDEQYF	TGTGCCAGCAGCCCCGGACAGGGGGCGAGGGACGAGCAGTACTTC
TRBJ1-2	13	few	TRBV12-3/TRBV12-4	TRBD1	CASSRQGALGYTF	TGTGCCAGCAGTAGACAGGGGGCGTTGGGCTACACCTTC
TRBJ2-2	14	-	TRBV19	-	CASSIDVNTGELFF	TGTGCCAGTAGTATAGATGTGAACACCGGGGAGCTGTTTTTT
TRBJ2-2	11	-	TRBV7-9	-	CASSPLGGLFF	TGTGCCAGCAGCCCCCTTGGGGGGCTGTTTTTT
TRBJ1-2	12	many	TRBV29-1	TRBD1	CSGEDRAGGYTF	TGCAGCGGCGAAGACAGGGCGGGCGGCTACACCTTC